This entry lists 24 T cell receptor beta chains sequenced from one sample in a study of CD8+ T cells in alopecia areata. Extracted RNA was reverse transcribed into cDNA, the sequencing template. Clones were read by immunoSEQ multiplex PCR, and TCRdb kept only the in-frame ones, dropping some. The sample has roughly 250,000 clones, around two thirds seen once. The sequencing used CD4+ T cells sorted from blood, collected at week 0. The receptors come from a human donor with alopecia areata.

This rearrangement joins TRBV5-6 to TRBJ2-5, with D uncertain. The CDR3 covers 14 residues. Trimming pared 0 bases from V and 1 base from J, leaving 7 bases between. The V gene's germline CDR1 is SGHDT and CDR2 YYEEEE. CDR3 bases: TGTGCCAGCAGCTTGGGGGCCGCCCAAGAGACCCAGTACTTC. Amino acids: CASSLGAAQETQYF.

This clone was picked up a small number of times. This rearrangement joins TRBV19 to TRBJ1-5; D is unresolved. The CDR3 length is 15 residues. Germline V lookup: CDR1 LNHDA, CDR2 SQIVND (reference sequence). The germline V and J ends were trimmed by 3 bases and 7 bases, with 16 bases remaining between them. This CDR3 reads CASSIGVVARQPQHF. The CDR3 DNA sequence: TGTGCCAGTAGTATCGGAGTGGTGGCGAGGCAGCCCCAGCATTTT.

This chain links TRBV30 with TRBJ2-5; no definite D call. V gave up 2 bases and J gave up 1 base, with 8 bases separating them. The CDR3 runs 13 residues. Germline V gene data show CDR1 as GTSNPN and CDR2 as SVGIG (reference sequence). The CDR3 here is CAWSRLIQETQYF. CDR3 nucleotide sequence: TGTGCCTGGAGTAGGCTCATCCAAGAGACCCAGTACTTC.

This chain uses TRBV6-5 with TRBJ2-7; 7 bases map to TRBD1. The germline V gene encodes CDR1 MNHEY and CDR2 SVGAGI. V lost 6 bases and J lost 3; bases outside the gene matches: 11. The CDR3 consists of 15 residues. In DNA, the CDR3 is TGTGCCAGCAGGCCTAAGGGGGCTGCCAACTACGAGCAGTACTTC. It is translated as CASRPKGAANYEQYF.

A remark on this clone: Different DNA sequences within this sample yield the same CDR3. This chain uses TRBV7-2 with TRBJ2-7; no reliable D call. This CDR3 region has 11 residues. CDR1 and CDR2 (germline): SGHTA, FQGNSA. Trimming took 2 bases from V and 3 from J, leaving 2 bases between them. For the CDR3, the DNA is TGTGCCAGCAGCTTAAGCTACGAGCAGTACTTC. Translating it yields CASSLSYEQYF.

This clone was recorded a few times. At one boundary the junction diverges from the germline segment, which might be a read error. The V gene is TRBV7-7, the J gene TRBJ2-2; the D gene is possibly TRBD1 (5 bases). The CDR3 runs to 15 residues. The germline CDR1 and CDR2 sequences are SSHAT and FNYEAQ (reference sequence). The CDR3 loop is CASSRTGSNTGELFF. CDR3 DNA: TGTGCTAGCAGCCGAACAGGTTCGAACACCGGGGAGCTGTTTTTT.

This clone was observed a handful of times. The chain is built from TRBV29-1 and TRBJ2-3; no clear D. The CDR3 totals 15 residues. CDR1 and CDR2 from the germline V gene are SQVTM and ANQGSEA. Trimming shortened V by 1 base and J by 1 base, and 12 bases separated the two germline ends. The CDR3 reads CSVEVSVLRTDTQYF. Here the CDR3 DNA reads TGCAGCGTTGAAGTGTCAGTTCTACGCACAGATACGCAGTATTTT.

The chain has TRBV23-1 and TRBJ2-4; no reliable D call. TRBV23-1 is sorted into the ORF group, with uncertain function. V lost 2 bases to trimming and J lost 0 bases, with 11 bases between them. The CDR3 is made up of 16 amino acids. The CDR3 loop reads CASSQGPTLAKNIQYF. CDR3 DNA sequence: TGCGCCAGCAGTCAAGGGCCAACTCTAGCCAAAAACATTCAGTACTTC.

The CDR3 sequence: CASSRGGGNQPQHF. CDR3 DNA: TGTGCCAGCAGTAGGGGGGGAGGCAATCAGCCCCAGCATTTT. The rearrangement joins TRBV2 to TRBJ1-5, with D tentatively TRBD1 (6 bases). Trimming took off 5 bases at V and 2 bases at J, with 10 bases between the two ends. The germline CDR1 and CDR2 sequences are SNHLY and FYNNEI. This CDR3 has 14 residues.

The CDR3 reads CASSSPGQYYEQYF. The CDR3 nucleotides read TGTGCCAGCAGCTCCCCGGGACAGTACTACGAGCAGTACTTC. The rearrangement uses TRBV5-4 and TRBJ2-7; 7 bases align to TRBD1. V was clipped by 3 bases and J by 3 bases; unmatched bases: 6. This CDR3 has 14 amino acids. CDR1 SGHNT and CDR2 YYREEE come from the germline V gene (reference sequence).

The chain employs TRBV30 and TRBJ2-7; 10 bases agree with TRBD1. CDR3 length equals 14 residues. CDR1 and CDR2 (germline): GTSNPN, SVGIG (reference sequence). V shed 3 bases, J shed 2 bases, and the junction held 4 bases outside the gene matches. CDR3 amino acids: CAWSLTGGPYEQYF. The CDR3 DNA sequence: TGTGCCTGGAGCTTGACAGGGGGCCCCTACGAGCAGTACTTC.

The chain is built from TRBV29-1 and TRBJ2-2; no firm D call. The CDR3 runs to 14 residues. CDR1 is SQVTM and CDR2 is ANQGSEA in the germline V gene. Trimming took 8 bases from V and 1 from J, leaving 14 bases between them. CDR3: CSCSRAMNTGELFF. For the CDR3, the DNA is TGCAGCTGCAGTAGGGCCATGAACACCGGGGAGCTGTTTTTT.

On this clone: The same CDR3 arises from other DNA sequences in this sample as well. The rearrangement links TRBV25-1 to TRBJ2-7; tentatively, D is TRBD2 (6 bases). CDR1 is MGHDK and CDR2 is SYGVNS in the germline V gene. Trimming cost V 3 bases and J 3 bases, with 9 bases left between them. The CDR3 totals 13 residues. The CDR3 DNA sequence: TGTGCCAGCAGTGAGGGAGGCAGCTACGAGCAGTACTTC. Translated, it gives CASSEGGSYEQYF.

The chain employs TRBV7-2 and TRBJ1-1, with D possibly matching TRBD1 (6 bases). Per the germline V gene, CDR1 is SGHTA and CDR2 is FQGNSA. This CDR3 has 15 amino acids. With 0 bases removed from V and 6 bases from J, the gap between germline ends came to 14 bases. This CDR3 is CASSLAGGLFAEAFF. For the CDR3, the DNA is TGTGCCAGCAGCTTAGCCGGGGGGCTATTTGCTGAAGCTTTCTTT.

Remarks on this clone: One end of the junction does not line up with germline, which may come from a read error. J is TRBJ1-2 and V is TRBV30; 8 bases align to TRBD1. In germline, CDR1 is GTSNPN, CDR2 SVGIG (reference sequence). This CDR3 region has 9 residues. Here the CDR3 DNA reads TGTGCCTGGAGTCCAGGGGGCATCTTC. This encodes CAWSPGGIF. The complete variable domain, with remaining parts taken from reference TRBV30 and TRBJ1-2, reads SQTIHQWPATLVQPVGSPLSLECTVEGTSNPNLYWYRQAAGRGLQLLFYSVGIGQISSEVPQNLSASRPQDRQFILSSKKLLLSDSGFYLCAWSPGGIFGSGTRLTVV.

The chain carries TRBV6-6 and TRBJ1-2, with D possibly matching TRBD1 (5 bases). The germline V gene encodes CDR1 MNHNY and CDR2 SVGAGI (reference sequence). Trimming took 7 bases from V and 4 from J, leaving 16 bases between them. The CDR3 length is 14 residues. As DNA, the CDR3 is TGTGCCAGCACTAGGGACGGACCCATCTATGGCTACACCTTC. Residues: CASTRDGPIYGYTF.

This chain connects TRBV15 to TRBJ1-4; D not certain. Germline V gives CDR1 LNHNV, CDR2 YYDKDF (reference sequence). Trimming cost V 0 bases and J 6 bases, with 11 bases left between them. This CDR3 spans 15 amino acids. CDR3 in DNA: TGTGCCACCAGCAGAGATTCACGTCCCGATGAAAAACTGTTTTTT. Protein: CATSRDSRPDEKLFF.

This rearrangement joins TRBV29-1 to TRBJ2-1; possibly TRBD2 for D (6 bases). The CDR3 loop spans 11 amino acids. The V end lost 3 bases, the J end lost 9 bases, and 9 bases lay between the germline ends. Germline V gene sequence: CDR1 SQVTM, CDR2 ANQGSEA. The CDR3 spells CSVDGGSEQFF. The CDR3, as DNA: TGCAGCGTTGATGGAGGGAGTGAGCAGTTCTTC.

The chain is built from TRBV5-1 and TRBJ2-7; TRBD1 aligns across 8 bases. The germline V gene has CDR1 SGHRS and CDR2 YFSETQ. CDR3 length: 13 residues. The trim removed 7 bases at V and 3 bases at J, leaving 6 bases unmatched. Written as DNA, the CDR3 is TGCGCCAGCGGACAGGGAAATGACTACGAGCAGTACTTC. It codes for CASGQGNDYEQYF.

The chain recombines TRBV27 with TRBJ1-2; 8 nucleotides align to TRBD1. The CDR3 extends over 16 amino acids. The germline V gene has CDR1 MNHEY and CDR2 SMNVEV (reference sequence). The V segment lost 5 bases and the J segment 2 bases; nucleotides outside the gene matches: 10. In DNA, the CDR3 is TGTGCCAGCAGTCTCCGGACAGGGACTATAAACTATGGCTACACCTTC. Translating gives CASSLRTGTINYGYTF.

For this clone: Within the sample, other DNA sequences also encode this same CDR3. J is TRBJ1-2 and V is TRBV9, with 8 bases fitting TRBD1. The CDR3 is made up of 14 amino acids. Germline V lookup: CDR1 SGDLS, CDR2 YYNGEE. The junction had 6 bases not matched to a gene; V was cut back by 0 bases and J by 8 bases. Here the CDR3 DNA reads TGTGCCAGCAGCGTAGGGGTGACAGGGGACGGCTACACCTTC. Residues: CASSVGVTGDGYTF.

This clone was found a few times. The rearrangement joins TRBV27 to TRBJ2-5, with D unresolved. The V end lost 4 bases, the J end lost 3 bases, and 9 bases lay between the germline ends. The CDR3 is 13 residues long. CDR1 is MNHEY, CDR2 SMNVEV, per germline (reference sequence). CDR3 bases: TGTGCCAGCAGTTGGGCAGGAGAAGAGACCCAGTACTTC. It specifies CASSWAGEETQYF.

To note about this clone: At one of its ends the junction is not consistent with the germline gene, which may arise from a read error. The chain has TRBV29-1 and TRBJ1-1; the match to TRBD1 covers 7 bases. Germline V lookup: CDR1 SQVTM, CDR2 ANQGSEA. This CDR3 is 9 amino acids long. CDR3 DNA: TGCAGCGTAACCCCAGGGGGTGGCTTT. It encodes CSVTPGGGF.

V gene TRBV11-2 combines with J gene TRBJ2-7; TRBD2 is a possible D gene (6 bases). The CDR3 has 12 amino acids. Trimming cost V 11 bases and J 7 bases, with 18 bases left between them. Germline-derived CDR1 and CDR2 are SGHAT and FQNNGV. The CDR3 DNA reads TGTGCCGGGGGGAAATCACCGGGGGAGCAGTACTTC. Translation gives CAGGKSPGEQYF.